Each of the 12 T cell receptor beta chains below was sequenced from the same sample in a study of shared clonotypes between healthy human individuals. The assay was immunoSEQ multiplex PCR, and TCRdb's table has in-frame clones only and misses some. The sample holds more than 80,000 clones, about 68% seen once. What was sequenced was memory CD8+ T cells sorted from blood. Subset reported: CD45RO+ cells pooled with CCR7-negative TemRA cells. These receptor sequences come from a man aged 25-40 years in good health.

The chain employs TRBV7-2 and TRBJ2-4; 13 bases are shared with TRBD2. Trimming took 5 bases from V and 0 from J; bases not matched to a gene: 10. The CDR3 sequence is 19 residues long. Germline CDR1 SGHTA, CDR2 FQGNSA. CDR3 sequence reads: CASSTAGTSGVLAKNIQYF. CDR3 DNA sequence: TGTGCCAGCAGCACAGCCGGGACTAGCGGGGTACTAGCCAAAAACATTCAGTACTTC. Full variable domain (rest looked up from reference TRBV7-2 and TRBJ2-4): GAGVSQSPSNKVTEKGKDVELRCDPISGHTALYWYRQSLGQGLEFLIYFQGNSAPDKSGLPSDRFSAERTGGSVSTLTIQRTQQEDSAVYLCASSTAGTSGVLAKNIQYFGAGTRLSVL.

V gene TRBV29-1 combines with J gene TRBJ1-1; unclear D gene. CDR3 length equals 12 residues. V lost 4 bases, J lost 0 bases, and 6 bases lay in between. Germline CDR1 and CDR2: SQVTM and ANQGSEA. The CDR3 loop is CSVVWMNTEAFF. The CDR3 bases are TGCAGCGTTGTCTGGATGAACACTGAAGCTTTCTTT.

The rearrangement uses TRBV29-1 and TRBJ2-5; D may be TRBD1 or TRBD2 (5 bases each). Germline V gene lookup returns CDR1 SQVTM and CDR2 ANQGSEA. Trimming pared 6 bases from V and 0 bases from J, leaving 11 bases between. The CDR3 loop spans 13 amino acids. In DNA, the CDR3 is TGCAGCGTGAGGGGTAAGAACCAAGAGACCCAGTACTTC. Amino acids: CSVRGKNQETQYF.

As to this clone: Other DNA variants within this sample encode the same CDR3. This chain links TRBV7-9 with TRBJ2-1, with 8 positions matching TRBD2. Looked up from germline, CDR1 is SEHNR and CDR2 is FQNEAQ (reference sequence). The CDR3 is made up of 15 amino acids. V was clipped by 1 base and J by 6 bases; unmatched bases: 5. CDR3 protein: CASSLGAGGPNEQFF. In nucleotides, the CDR3 is TGTGCCAGCAGCTTAGGCGCGGGAGGACCCAATGAGCAGTTCTTC. Together with reference TRBV7-9 and TRBJ2-1, the CDR3 gives the full variable domain: DTGVSQNPRHKITKRGQNVTFRCDPISEHNRLYWYRQTLGQGPEFLTYFQNEAQLEKSRLLSDRFSAERPKGSFSTLEIQRTEQGDSAMYLCASSLGAGGPNEQFFGPGTRLTVL.

The chain has TRBV9 and TRBJ2-7; 7 positions match TRBD2. The junction had 6 bases not matched to a gene; V was cut back by 3 bases and J by 3 bases. This CDR3 has 14 amino acids. The germline V gene has CDR1 SGDLS and CDR2 YYNGEE. The chain's CDR3 is CASSAGGTGYEQYF. The CDR3, as DNA: TGTGCCAGCAGCGCGGGGGGAACGGGCTACGAGCAGTACTTC.

The sample holds a few counts of this clone. V usage is TRBV7-8 and J usage is TRBJ2-2; 7 nucleotides line up with TRBD2. Trimming at V came to 5 bases and at J to 4 bases, leaving 7 bases not matched to a gene. Germline loops: CDR1 SGHVS, CDR2 FQNEAQ. The CDR3 length is 15 residues. The CDR3 here is CASSREVRGTGELFF. The DNA of the CDR3 is TGTGCCAGCAGCCGGGAGGTCCGTGGCACCGGGGAGCTGTTTTTT.

This clone was observed once. J is TRBJ2-3 and V is TRBV5-1; 11 nucleotides agree with TRBD2. The CDR3 runs 16 residues. Germline V lookup: CDR1 SGHRS, CDR2 YFSETQ. Trimming removed 2 bases from V and 2 bases from J; junction bases left unmatched: 4. The chain's CDR3 is CASSFSGRVITDTQYF. In DNA, the CDR3 is TGCGCCAGCAGCTTTAGCGGGAGGGTAATCACAGATACGCAGTATTTT.

In its sample, this clone was seen a few times. The rearrangement uses TRBV7-8 and TRBJ2-1, with D hard to call. Germline V gene data show CDR1 as SGHVS and CDR2 as FQNEAQ. The V end was cut by 1 base, the J end by 9 bases, with 10 bases between. The CDR3 loop spans 13 amino acids. The CDR3 reads CASSLDWISEQFF. The CDR3 DNA reads TGTGCCAGCAGCTTAGATTGGATTTCTGAGCAGTTCTTC.

The chain recombines TRBV27 with TRBJ2-5; D perhaps matches TRBD1 (6 bases). The germline CDR1 and CDR2 sequences are MNHEY and SMNVEV (reference sequence). V shed 4 bases and J shed 0 bases, with 12 bases lying between them. The CDR3 spans 15 residues. The CDR3 sequence: CASSSRTAYQETQYF. The CDR3 DNA sequence: TGTGCCAGCAGTTCAAGGACAGCGTACCAAGAGACCCAGTACTTC.

This rearrangement joins TRBV2 to TRBJ2-3; D is possibly TRBD1 (5 bases). The germline V and J ends were trimmed by 8 bases and 3 bases, with 18 bases remaining between them. CDR3 length: 15 residues. Germline V gene data show CDR1 as SNHLY and CDR2 as FYNNEI. For the CDR3, the DNA is TGTGCCAGCCTGTTAAGTAGGGGCACGACAGATACGCAGTATTTT. This translates into CASLLSRGTTDTQYF.

This clone was detected only a few times. V is TRBV5-6 and J is TRBJ2-7, with 11 bases fitting TRBD2. The germline V gene has CDR1 SGHDT and CDR2 YYEEEE. The CDR3 spans 17 residues. Trimming cost V 1 base and J 1 base; bases outside gene matches: 7. The CDR3 is CASSLTPLAGVSYEQYF. The CDR3 DNA is TGTGCCAGCAGCTTGACCCCACTAGCGGGAGTTTCCTACGAGCAGTACTTC.

The chain recombines TRBV28 with TRBJ2-7, with D possibly matching TRBD2 (6 bases). This CDR3 is built from 14 residues. Germline CDR1 is MDHEN and CDR2 is SYDVKM. Trimming took 7 bases from V and 2 from J, leaving 15 bases between them. The CDR3: CASILGGTTYEQYF. The DNA of the CDR3 is TGTGCCAGCATCCTCGGCGGGACCACCTACGAGCAGTACTTC.